One sample yielded the 31 T cell receptor beta chains listed below, sequenced in a study of blood T cell repertoires in COVID-19. Here immunoSEQ multiplex PCR was the method, and the copy in TCRdb shows in-frame clones only, minus some. The sample holds over 300,000 clones; roughly 88% are singletons and the top ten take 0.9% to 1%. The specimen sequenced was PBMCs or T cells enriched from blood (not recorded which). All receptors come from a woman aged 25 to 45 with acute COVID-19.

The V and J genes are TRBV11-2 and TRBJ2-7, with unresolved D. Trimming cost V 5 bases and J 2 bases, with 13 bases left between them. Germline-derived CDR1 and CDR2 are SGHAT and FQNNGV. The CDR3 sequence is 14 residues long. CDR3 in amino acids: CASSQCRKTYEQYF. Here the CDR3 DNA reads TGTGCCAGCAGCCAGTGCAGGAAAACCTACGAGCAGTACTTC.

In its sample, this clone was seen a few times. The chain combines TRBV6-6 with TRBJ1-1; the match to TRBD1 covers 7 bases. The CDR3 is 14 residues long. Germline trimming cut 4 bases from V and 0 bases from J; bases unmatched to any gene: 2. Per the germline V gene, CDR1 is MNHNY and CDR2 is SVGAGI (reference sequence). DNA of the CDR3: TGTGCCAGCAGTTGGGGACAGCTGAACACTGAAGCTTTCTTT. This gives the protein CASSWGQLNTEAFF.

The chain recombines TRBV4-3 with TRBJ1-4; a weak D match, TRBD1 (6 bases). Germline V lookup: CDR1 LGHNA, CDR2 YSLEER. This CDR3 region has 15 residues. V lost 0 bases to trimming and J lost 5 bases, with 10 bases between them. This chain's CDR3 is CASSQDQGINEKLFF. The CDR3 DNA reads as TGCGCCAGCAGCCAAGATCAGGGGATCAATGAAAAACTGTTTTTT.

The V gene is TRBV5-1, the J gene TRBJ2-3; TRBD1 agrees at 10 bases. Germline CDR1 is SGHRS and CDR2 is YFSETQ. The CDR3 is 15 amino acids. J gave up 3 bases and V 4 bases, and 5 bases lay outside the gene matches. The CDR3 DNA is TGCGCCAGCAGCCAACCGGGACAGGGGACAGATACGCAGTATTTT. Translating it yields CASSQPGQGTDTQYF.

V is TRBV7-2 and J is TRBJ2-1, with 8 nucleotides matching TRBD1. J lost 7 bases, V lost 3 bases, and 5 bases had no gene match. This CDR3 has 14 residues. Germline V gives CDR1 SGHTA, CDR2 FQGNSA. The CDR3 DNA follows: TGTGCCAGCAGCTTGACAGGGGAAAGTAATGAGCAGTTCTTC. Translation: CASSLTGESNEQFF.

This rearrangement joins TRBV24-1 to TRBJ2-7; D is undetermined. The germline V gene encodes CDR1 KGHDR and CDR2 SFDVKD. The V end was cut by 9 bases, the J end by 3 bases, with 14 bases between. The CDR3 covers 13 residues. In DNA, the CDR3 is TGTGCCACCCAAGATCGGGTCTACTACGAGCAGTACTTC. Its protein product is CATQDRVYYEQYF.

This rearrangement joins TRBV5-1 to TRBJ2-1; TRBD2 matches 8 bases. V shed 4 bases, J shed 8 bases, and the junction held 17 bases outside the gene matches. CDR1 and CDR2 from the germline V gene are SGHRS and YFSETQ. The CDR3 has 17 amino acids. CDR3 in amino acids: CASSPALTGTRIYEQFF. The CDR3 nucleotides are TGCGCCAGCAGCCCAGCCCTAACCGGGACTAGAATCTATGAGCAGTTCTTC.

J is TRBJ2-3 and V is TRBV10-3, with 8 bases lining up with TRBD2. V lost 4 bases and J lost 2; bases outside the gene matches: 5. CDR1 and CDR2 (germline): ENHRY, SYGVKD. The CDR3 consists of 15 residues. The CDR3 DNA reads as TGTGCCATCAGTGTCGCGGGGGGTGACACAGATACGCAGTATTTT. This encodes CAISVAGGDTDTQYF.

Of note for this clone: The junction does not match germline at one end; this may be a read error. The J gene is TRBJ1-2, the V gene TRBV5-6, with 10 bases lining up with TRBD1. The germline gives CDR1 SGHDT, CDR2 YYEEEE. The CDR3 is 13 residues long. The chain's CDR3 is CASSFGPSTGGSF. The CDR3 DNA sequence: TGTGCCAGCAGCTTCGGCCCCTCGACAGGGGGCTCCTTC.

This sequence joins TRBV19 and TRBJ1-5; D is undetermined. Per germline, CDR1 LNHDA and CDR2 SQIVND (reference sequence). V lost 5 bases, J lost 0 bases, and 14 bases lay in between. The CDR3 runs 16 residues. The CDR3 nucleotides are TGTGCCAGTAGTCTTTATGACATTTATAGCAATCAGCCCCAGCATTTT. Its translation is CASSLYDIYSNQPQHF.

This clone is a singleton in its sample. The chain couples TRBV9 to TRBJ2-1, with TRBD2 matching over 16 bases. Germline CDR1 SGDLS, CDR2 YYNGEE. V lost 3 bases and J lost 6; bases outside the gene matches: 6. This CDR3 region has 17 residues. The CDR3 nucleotides are TGTGCCAGCAGCGCGGGACTAGCGGGGGGGCCGGGCAATGAGCAGTTCTTC. Encoded protein: CASSAGLAGGPGNEQFF.

The V and J genes are TRBV15 and TRBJ2-1; weak D call: TRBD1 (5 bases). Germline V gene lookup returns CDR1 LNHNV and CDR2 YYDKDF (reference sequence). This CDR3 region has 13 residues. V was shortened by 4 bases and J by 4 bases, with 8 bases between the two germline ends. The CDR3 bases are TGTGCCACCAGCAAATACAGGTACAATGAGCAGTTCTTC. Protein sequence: CATSKYRYNEQFF. The variable domain in full, with the rest retrieved from reference TRBV15 and TRBJ2-1, is DAMVIQNPRYQVTQFGKPVTLSCSQTLNHNVMYWYQQKSSQAPKLLFHYYDKDFNNEADTPDNFQSRRPNTSFCFLDIRSPGLGDTAMYLCATSKYRYNEQFFGPGTRLTVL.

This sequence joins TRBV2 and TRBJ1-6; D uncertain. The ends were cut back, 6 bases at V and 6 bases at J, with 12 bases in the middle. This CDR3 has 14 amino acids. The V gene's germline CDR1 is SNHLY and CDR2 FYNNEI. CDR3 residues: CASRIGEGNSPLHF. The CDR3 DNA is TGTGCCAGCAGGATCGGGGAAGGTAATTCACCCCTCCACTTT.

The chain recombines TRBV10-1 with TRBJ2-1; possible D gene TRBD2, 6 bases. The CDR3 is made up of 13 amino acids. The V gene's germline CDR1 is WNHNN and CDR2 SYGVQD (reference sequence). V was trimmed by 3 bases and J by 9 bases, leaving 12 bases between them. The CDR3 DNA reads TGCGCCAGCAGTGACGGAGGGTTTGCTGAGCAGTTCTTC. Amino acids: CASSDGGFAEQFF.

The rearrangement uses TRBV27 and TRBJ1-1; possible D gene TRBD1, 6 bases. The CDR3 extends over 12 amino acids. The ends were cut back, 6 bases at V and 11 bases at J, with 16 bases in the middle. Germline-derived CDR1 and CDR2 are MNHEY and SMNVEV (reference sequence). The CDR3: CASRSQGGLAFF. The CDR3 DNA is TGTGCCAGCAGGTCACAGGGTGGATTGGCTTTCTTT.

The J gene is TRBJ2-7, the V gene TRBV11-3, with TRBD2 matching over 8 bases. Trimming removed 0 bases from V and 5 bases from J; junction bases left unmatched: 9. CDR1 is SGHNT, CDR2 YENEEA, per germline. This CDR3 has 16 residues. DNA of the CDR3: TGTGCCAGCAGCTTAGAGGGCGGGGGGCCCGCAGACGAGCAGTACTTC. Protein product: CASSLEGGGPADEQYF.

This clone has only one observation. The chain couples TRBV25-1 to TRBJ1-5, with D possibly TRBD1 on 5 matching bases. V was cut by 6 bases and J by 10 bases, with 13 bases left in between. Germline CDR1 and CDR2: MGHDK and SYGVNS. The CDR3 spans 12 residues. Here the CDR3 reads CASRLGGNPQHF. Here the CDR3 DNA reads TGTGCCAGCAGGTTGGGGGGTAATCCCCAGCATTTT.

The chain employs TRBV2 and TRBJ1-2, with 7 positions matching TRBD1. The CDR3 covers 16 residues. The ends lost 5 bases at V and 0 bases at J; junction bases unmatched: 9. Germline CDR1 reads SNHLY; CDR2 reads FYNNEI. The CDR3 here is CASSLTGAMSNYGYTF. The CDR3 region has the DNA TGTGCCAGCAGTCTTACAGGGGCCATGTCTAACTATGGCTACACCTTC.

This chain joins TRBV7-2 and TRBJ2-3, with no clear D. The V gene lost 3 bases and the J gene lost 4 bases, with 5 bases spanning the gap. The CDR3 has 12 amino acids. CDR1 is SGHTA, CDR2 FQGNSA, per germline. The CDR3 loop reads CASSFSADTQYF. DNA for the CDR3: TGTGCCAGCAGCTTCTCGGCAGATACGCAGTATTTT.

This rearrangement joins TRBV2 to TRBJ2-1; D not resolved. The V gene's germline CDR1 is SNHLY and CDR2 FYNNEI. This CDR3 contains 15 residues. The V gene lost 0 bases and the J gene lost 6 bases, with 12 bases spanning the gap. The CDR3 spells CASSEALRTGNEQFF. DNA for the CDR3: TGTGCCAGCAGTGAAGCCCTTAGAACTGGCAATGAGCAGTTCTTC.

The rearrangement uses TRBV15 and TRBJ2-3; 9 positions match TRBD2. Germline V lookup: CDR1 LNHNV, CDR2 YYDKDF (reference sequence). With V trimmed by 0 bases and J by 1 base, 11 bases remained unmatched. This CDR3 is 19 amino acids long. For the CDR3, the DNA is TGTGCCACCAGCAGAGATCCTTCGGGAGCGGGGGGTCGCACAGATACGCAGTATTTT. Amino acid sequence: CATSRDPSGAGGRTDTQYF.

The V and J genes are TRBV5-6 and TRBJ2-2; D call uncertain. Germline V lookup: CDR1 SGHDT, CDR2 YYEEEE. Deletions cut 1 base from V and 0 bases from J, with 10 bases between. The CDR3 extends over 16 amino acids. The CDR3 spells CASSLMGLPNTGELFF. DNA of the CDR3: TGTGCCAGCAGCTTGATGGGCTTACCGAACACCGGGGAGCTGTTTTTT.

This chain links TRBV4-3 with TRBJ1-1; D remains ambiguous. V was pared by 2 bases and J by 1 base, with 8 bases between. Germline CDR1 is LGHNA and CDR2 is YSLEER. The CDR3 is 14 amino acids. The CDR3 region has the DNA TGCGCCAGCAGCCAATTAGAATGGAACACTGAAGCTTTCTTT. This translates into CASSQLEWNTEAFF.

Only a few counts were recorded for this clone. Written as DNA, the CDR3 is TGTGCCAGCAGTGAACTAGCGGGCTCTTCCTACGAGCAGTACTTC. It translates to CASSELAGSSYEQYF. The genes are TRBV7-8 and TRBJ2-7; 9 positions agree with TRBD2. From germline, CDR1 is SGHVS and CDR2 FQNEAQ. The CDR3 is 15 amino acids. With V trimmed by 6 bases and J by 1 base, 7 bases remained unmatched.

This chain uses TRBV7-5 with TRBJ1-3; the table gives TRBD1 as D, unverified against the DNA. TRBV7-5 is a pseudogene locus. This CDR3 has 15 residues. In DNA form, the CDR3 reads TGTGTCAGAAGGTCATATCAGTCCTTCGGAAACACCATATATTTT. It is translated as CVRRSYQSFGNTIYF.

DNA of the CDR3: TGTGCCAGCAGCGTACTCCGGGACAGGATAATAGGGGAGCTGTTTTTT. Translation: CASSVLRDRIIGELFF. The V call is TRBV5-6, the J call TRBJ2-2, with 8 nucleotides matching TRBD1. V lost 4 bases, J lost 8 bases, and 13 bases stayed unmatched. This CDR3 spans 16 amino acids. CDR1 and CDR2 (germline): SGHDT, YYEEEE.

The V and J genes are TRBV3-1 (or the pseudogene TRBV3-2) and TRBJ1-3; perhaps TRBD1 as D (5 bases). V dropped 1 base and J dropped 4 bases, with 11 bases sitting between them. CDR3 size: 15 residues. Germline values: CDR1 LGHDT, CDR2 YNNKEL (reference sequence). The CDR3: CASSQARTPGNTIYF. The CDR3 DNA reads as TGTGCCAGCAGCCAAGCCAGGACACCCGGAAACACCATATATTTT.

This clone was seen more than once but under ten times. The V gene is TRBV19, the J gene TRBJ1-4; D is possibly TRBD1 (5 bases). CDR1 LNHDA and CDR2 SQIVND come from the germline V gene (reference sequence). Between the trimmed V and J ends, which lost 9 bases and 7 bases, there was a span of 27 bases. The CDR3 has 17 amino acids. CDR3 region: CASSVLAGTLFTEKLFF. The CDR3 DNA is TGTGCCAGCTCAGTTTTAGCGGGGACGTTGTTTACTGAAAAACTGTTTTTT.

This chain links TRBV7-9 with TRBJ1-1; 7 bases fit TRBD1. The germline V gene has CDR1 SEHNR and CDR2 FQNEAQ (reference sequence). Trimming at V came to 5 bases and at J to 1 base, leaving 4 bases not matched to a gene. The CDR3 runs to 14 residues. CDR3 in DNA: TGTGCCAGCAGCCGAGGGACAGAGAACACTGAAGCTTTCTTT. Residues: CASSRGTENTEAFF.

This clone was observed a single time. The chain employs TRBV27 and TRBJ1-1; the D gene is possibly TRBD1 (5 bases). The CDR3 is made up of 13 amino acids. Per the germline V gene, CDR1 is MNHEY and CDR2 is SMNVEV (reference sequence). V shed 3 bases and J shed 3 bases, with 8 bases lying between them. The CDR3 region is CASSFKGDTEAFF. CDR3 nucleotides: TGTGCCAGCAGTTTCAAAGGGGACACTGAAGCTTTCTTT.

V gene TRBV6-2 or TRBV6-3 combines with J gene TRBJ2-3; 8 positions match TRBD2. The germline V gene encodes CDR1 MNHEY and CDR2 SVGEGT. The CDR3 is made up of 15 amino acids. The trim removed 6 bases at V and 8 bases at J, leaving 13 bases unmatched. The CDR3 nucleotides are TGTGCCAGCAGCATTAGCGGGACCCACAGAGCTACGCAGTATTTT. This codes for CASSISGTHRATQYF.